The TCR beta chain under discussion was sequenced for a study of blood T cell repertoires in COVID-19. Study information: Whether acute or convalescent, the COVID-19 samples came from the United States, Italy and Spain.

Losses at the gene ends were 1 base for V and 2 bases for J; bases not matched to a gene: 3. The CDR3 totals 15 residues. Germline loops: CDR1 SGHTA, CDR2 FQGNSA. Some clones are missing from TCRdb's copy, which holds only in-frame ones; the method was immunoSEQ multiplex PCR. This sample has some 240,000 clones, with 85% found just once. This clonotype was obtained from a woman in her 70s with COVID-19, enrolled during active disease. The rearrangement uses TRBV7-2 and TRBJ2-7, with 9 bases that match TRBD2. Input material: peripheral blood. DNA for the CDR3: TGTGCCAGCAGCTTAGTGGGACTAGCAGCCTACGAGCAGTACTTC. Protein: CASSLVGLAAYEQYF.